The clone carrying this TCR beta chain showed up just a few times. Its antigen remains unknown. Germline CDR1 and CDR2: SGHKS and YYEKEE (reference sequence). The CDR3 has 14 residues. V lost 0 bases, J lost 6 bases, and 10 bases lay in between. The data derive from a study of response to subunit inactivated influenza vaccine. General study points: New T cells are recruited in small numbers by each seasonal influenza vaccination, according to the authors' suggestion.

In TCRdb, the RT-PCR reads were re-called with MiXCR into one record per CDR3 protein. This table holds roughly 780,000 distinct CDR3 sequences, around 20% found once. The rearrangement links TRBV5-5 to TRBJ2-1; D is uncertain. The specimen was PBMCs from blood, collected less than 6 days after vaccination. The receptor's source is a middle-aged man who received an inactivated influenza vaccine. The chain's CDR3 is CASSLGFSPNEQFF. The CDR3 DNA is TGTGCCAGCAGCTTGGGTTTTTCACCCAATGAGCAGTTCTTC.